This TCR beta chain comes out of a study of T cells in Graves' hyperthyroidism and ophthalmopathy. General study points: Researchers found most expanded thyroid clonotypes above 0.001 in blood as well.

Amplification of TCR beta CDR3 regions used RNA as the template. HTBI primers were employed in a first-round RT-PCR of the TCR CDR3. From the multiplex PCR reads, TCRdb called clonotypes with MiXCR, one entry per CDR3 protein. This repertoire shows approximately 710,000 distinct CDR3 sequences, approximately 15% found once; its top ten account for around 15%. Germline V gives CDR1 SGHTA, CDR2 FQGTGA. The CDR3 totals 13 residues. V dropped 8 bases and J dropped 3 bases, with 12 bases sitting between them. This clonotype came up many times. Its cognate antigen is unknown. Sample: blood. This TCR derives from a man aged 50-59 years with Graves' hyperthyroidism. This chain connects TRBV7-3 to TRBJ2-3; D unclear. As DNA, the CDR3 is TGTGCCAGCGGGCTAGGTCAGACAGATACGCAGTATTTT. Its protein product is CASGLGQTDTQYF.